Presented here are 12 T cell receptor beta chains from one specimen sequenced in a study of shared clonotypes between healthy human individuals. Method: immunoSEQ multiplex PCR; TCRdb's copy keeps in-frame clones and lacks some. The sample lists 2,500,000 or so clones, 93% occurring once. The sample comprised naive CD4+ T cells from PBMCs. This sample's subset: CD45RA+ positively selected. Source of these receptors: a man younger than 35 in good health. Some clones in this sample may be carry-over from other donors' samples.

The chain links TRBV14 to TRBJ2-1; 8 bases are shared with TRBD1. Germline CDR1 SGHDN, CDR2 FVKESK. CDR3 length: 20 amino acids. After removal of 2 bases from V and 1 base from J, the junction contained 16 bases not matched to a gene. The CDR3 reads CASSQKWDRWGLRSYNEQFF. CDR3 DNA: TGTGCCAGCAGCCAAAAATGGGACAGGTGGGGACTCAGATCCTACAATGAGCAGTTCTTC.

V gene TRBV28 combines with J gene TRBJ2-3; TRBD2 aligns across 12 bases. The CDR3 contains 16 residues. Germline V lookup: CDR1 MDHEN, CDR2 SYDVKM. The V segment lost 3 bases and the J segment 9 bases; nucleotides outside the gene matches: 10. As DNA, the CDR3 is TGTGCCAGCAGTTTTCATGAGGGGACTAGCGGGCCGACGCAGTATTTT. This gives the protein CASSFHEGTSGPTQYF.

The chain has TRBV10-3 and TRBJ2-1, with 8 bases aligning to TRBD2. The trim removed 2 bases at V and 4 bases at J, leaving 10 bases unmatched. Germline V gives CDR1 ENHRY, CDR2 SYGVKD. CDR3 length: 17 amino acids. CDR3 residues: CAISEPFREGLYNEQFF. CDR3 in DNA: TGTGCCATCAGTGAGCCTTTCCGGGAGGGCCTTTACAATGAGCAGTTCTTC.

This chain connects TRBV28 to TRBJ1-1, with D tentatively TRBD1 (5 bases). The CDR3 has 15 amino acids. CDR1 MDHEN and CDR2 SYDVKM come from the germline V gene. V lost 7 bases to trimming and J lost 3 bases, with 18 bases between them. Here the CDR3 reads CASTLGAGPYTEAFF. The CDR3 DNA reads TGTGCCAGCACCCTCGGGGCAGGACCTTACACTGAAGCTTTCTTT.

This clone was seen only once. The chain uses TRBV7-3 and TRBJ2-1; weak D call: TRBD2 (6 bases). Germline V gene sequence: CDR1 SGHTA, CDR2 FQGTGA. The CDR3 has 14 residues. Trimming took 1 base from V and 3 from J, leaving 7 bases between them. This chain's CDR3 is CASSLKGLYNEQFF. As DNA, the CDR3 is TGTGCCAGCAGCTTAAAGGGACTCTACAATGAGCAGTTCTTC.

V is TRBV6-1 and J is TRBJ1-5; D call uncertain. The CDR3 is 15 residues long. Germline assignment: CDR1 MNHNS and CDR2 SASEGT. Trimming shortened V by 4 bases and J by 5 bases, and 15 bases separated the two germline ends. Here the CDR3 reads CASSAGPLTYQPQHF. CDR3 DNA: TGTGCCAGCAGTGCCGGGCCCCTAACATATCAGCCCCAGCATTTT.

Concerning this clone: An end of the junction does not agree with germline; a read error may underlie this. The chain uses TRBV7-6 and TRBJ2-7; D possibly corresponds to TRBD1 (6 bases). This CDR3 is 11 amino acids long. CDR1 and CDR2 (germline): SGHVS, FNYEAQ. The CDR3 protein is CASSSGQSPTF. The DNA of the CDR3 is TGTGCCAGCAGTTCCGGACAGTCCCCAACATTC.

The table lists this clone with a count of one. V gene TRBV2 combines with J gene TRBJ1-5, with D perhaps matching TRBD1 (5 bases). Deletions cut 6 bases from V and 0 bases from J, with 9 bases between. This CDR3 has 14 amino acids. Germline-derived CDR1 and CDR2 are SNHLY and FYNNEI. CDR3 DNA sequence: TGTGCCAGCAGGTCAGGGAATAGCAATCAGCCCCAGCATTTT. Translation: CASRSGNSNQPQHF.

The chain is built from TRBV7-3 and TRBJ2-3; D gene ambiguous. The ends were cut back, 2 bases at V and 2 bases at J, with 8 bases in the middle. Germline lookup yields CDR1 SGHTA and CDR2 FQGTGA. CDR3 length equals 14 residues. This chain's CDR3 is CASSLGPTTDTQYF. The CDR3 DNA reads TGTGCCAGCAGCTTAGGTCCCACCACAGATACGCAGTATTTT. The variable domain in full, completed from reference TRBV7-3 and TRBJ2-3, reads GAGVSQTPSNKVTEKGKYVELRCDPISGHTALYWYRQSLGQGPEFLIYFQGTGAADDSGLPNDRFFAVRPEGSVSTLKIQRTERGDSAVYLCASSLGPTTDTQYFGPGTRLTVL.

The CDR3 nucleotides are TGTGCCAGCAGCTTATCAGGGTCCGGCTACACCTTC. Residues: CASSLSGSGYTF. This rearrangement joins TRBV7-9 to TRBJ1-2; possible D gene TRBD1, 5 bases. From germline, CDR1 is SEHNR and CDR2 FQNEAQ (reference sequence). The CDR3 extends over 12 amino acids. Trimming removed 2 bases at V and 8 bases at J, with 9 bases between.

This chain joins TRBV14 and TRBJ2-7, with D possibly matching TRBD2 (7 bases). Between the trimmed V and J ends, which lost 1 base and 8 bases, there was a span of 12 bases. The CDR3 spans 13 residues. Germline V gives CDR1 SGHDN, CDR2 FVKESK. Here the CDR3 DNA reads TGTGCCAGCAGCCAAGGGGGGGGGCCCAAGCAGTACTTC. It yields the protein CASSQGGGPKQYF.

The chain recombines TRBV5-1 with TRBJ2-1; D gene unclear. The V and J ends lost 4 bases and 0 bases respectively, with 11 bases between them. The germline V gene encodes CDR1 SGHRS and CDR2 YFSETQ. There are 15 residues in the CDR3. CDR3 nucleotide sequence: TGCGCCAGCAGCAAAGATCCAAGCTCCTACAATGAGCAGTTCTTC. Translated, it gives CASSKDPSSYNEQFF.